A selection of T cell receptor beta chains follows, all from one sample in a study of T cell responses to AZD1222 COVID-19 vaccine. Here immunoSEQ multiplex PCR was the method, and the copy in TCRdb shows in-frame clones only, minus some. The table shows 110,000 to 150,000 clones, with roughly 90% occurring only once. Sequencing used peripheral blood, obtained 28 days after the second AZD1222 dose. The receptors derive from an adult who received the AZD1222 COVID-19 vaccine. The CDR3 runs from the conserved cysteine through the conserved F or W. D genes are given only for firm matches. Not every row has a clone size; where given, it reads once, few, many or a size class.

.,TRBJ1-1,TRBV28,.,CASRGGTEAFF,TGTGCCAGCAGGGGGGGCACTGAAGCTTTCTTT
.,TRBJ2-7,TRBV2,TRBD1,CASSADRGRVGFLYEQYF,TGTGCCAGCAGTGCTGACAGGGGGCGCGTGGGGTTCCTCTACGAGCAGTACTTC
.,TRBJ2-3,TRBV7-9,.,CASSSRDLQYF,TGTGCCAGCAGCTCCCGGGACTTACAGTATTTT
.,TRBJ1-1,TRBV11-2,.,CASSLSGLEAFF,TGTGCCAGCAGCTTATCGGGTTTGGAAGCTTTCTTT
.,TRBJ1-1,TRBV24-1,.,CATTDGGRSEAFF,TGTGCCACCACCGACGGAGGAAGATCTGAAGCTTTCTTT
.,TRBJ2-3,TRBV24-1,.,CATSDRKAQTDTQYF,TGTGCCACCAGTGACCGCAAGGCCCAGACAGATACGCAGTATTTT
.,TRBJ2-1,TRBV19,.,CASSETRLDRNEQFF,TGTGCCAGTAGCGAAACTAGACTGGATAGAAATGAGCAGTTCTTC
once,TRBJ1-1,TRBV7-2,.,CASSLRQRWDTEAFF,TGTGCCAGCAGCTTGAGACAAAGATGGGACACTGAAGCTTTCTTT
.,TRBJ1-2,TRBV28,.,CASSPRRAGGYGYTF,TGTGCCAGCAGCCCTCGTCGTGCCGGGGGCTATGGCTACACCTTC
.,TRBJ2-2,TRBV10-3,.,CAISGTTGSGELFF,TGTGCCATCAGTGGGACGACCGGGTCCGGGGAGCTGTTTTTT
.,TRBJ1-3,TRBV29-1,.,CSVALDSGNTIYF,TGCAGCGTCGCACTAGACTCTGGAAACACCATATATTTT
.,TRBJ2-1,TRBV19,.,CASSNPGGTPGDEQFF,TGTGCCAGTAGCAATCCCGGTGGGACCCCGGGGGATGAGCAGTTCTTC
.,TRBJ2-2,TRBV9,TRBD2,CASSVVGGIGELFF,TGTGCCAGCAGCGTAGTGGGAGGGATCGGGGAGCTGTTTTTT